The clone carrying this TCR beta chain was counted between two and nine times. The sample belongs to a study of patients and donors after allogeneic stem cell transplantation. MiXCR, run by TCRdb on the RT-PCR reads, gives a single entry per CDR3 protein. The top ten clones hold 5% to 7.5% of a sample with roughly 960,000 distinct CDR3 sequences, 15% to 20% of them seen once. Sequences were obtained from blood, either unsorted or a sorted T cell fraction (not recorded which). The TCR comes from a human donor who was either an allogeneic HSCT recipient or a stem cell or donor lymphocyte infusion donor (not recorded which). It is not recorded whose cells these are; they may come from a transplant donor.

In DNA, the CDR3 is TGCGCCAGCAGCTTGGCCGTAACAGCTTATAGCAATCAGCCCCAGCATTTT. Amino acid sequence: CASSLAVTAYSNQPQHF. The rearrangement joins TRBV5-1 to TRBJ1-5; D is uncertain. Germline CDR1 and CDR2: SGHRS and YFSETQ. V lost 0 bases and J 0 bases, leaving 13 bases between the germline ends. The CDR3 runs to 17 residues.